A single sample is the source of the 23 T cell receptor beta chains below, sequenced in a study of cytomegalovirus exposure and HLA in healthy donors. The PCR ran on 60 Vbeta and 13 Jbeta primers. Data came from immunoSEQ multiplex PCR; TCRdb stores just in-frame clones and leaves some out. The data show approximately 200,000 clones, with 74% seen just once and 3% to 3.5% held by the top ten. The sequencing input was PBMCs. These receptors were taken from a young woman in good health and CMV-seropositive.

Written as DNA, the CDR3 is TGTGCCAGCAGTTTATCCGATTGGACTAGCGGGATAAAGGGATACGAGCAGTACTTC. Its protein is CASSLSDWTSGIKGYEQYF. The rearrangement uses TRBV27 and TRBJ2-7; 12 bases are shared with TRBD2. Germline V gene sequence: CDR1 MNHEY, CDR2 SMNVEV (reference sequence). Trimming took 0 bases from V and 4 from J; bases not matched to a gene: 13. CDR3 length: 19 amino acids.

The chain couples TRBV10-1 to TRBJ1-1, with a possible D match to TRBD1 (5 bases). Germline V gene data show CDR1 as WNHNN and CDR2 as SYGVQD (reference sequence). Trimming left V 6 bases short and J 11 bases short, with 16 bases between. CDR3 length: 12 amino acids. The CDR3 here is CASSPGGVDAFF. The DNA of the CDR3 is TGCGCCAGCAGCCCGGGGGGGGTAGACGCTTTCTTT.

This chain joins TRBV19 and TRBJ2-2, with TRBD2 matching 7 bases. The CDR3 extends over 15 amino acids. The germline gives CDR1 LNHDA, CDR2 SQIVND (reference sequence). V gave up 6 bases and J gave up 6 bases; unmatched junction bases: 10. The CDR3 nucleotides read TGTGCCAGTAGCAGTCTGGCGGGAGCGGCCGGGGAGCTGTTTTTT. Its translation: CASSSLAGAAGELFF.

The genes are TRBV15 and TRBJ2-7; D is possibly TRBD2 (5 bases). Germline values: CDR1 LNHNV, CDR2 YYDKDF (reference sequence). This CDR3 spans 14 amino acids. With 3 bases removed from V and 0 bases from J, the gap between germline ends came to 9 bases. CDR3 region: CATSSPTSSYEQYF. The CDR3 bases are TGTGCCACCAGCAGCCCTACTAGCTCCTACGAGCAGTACTTC.

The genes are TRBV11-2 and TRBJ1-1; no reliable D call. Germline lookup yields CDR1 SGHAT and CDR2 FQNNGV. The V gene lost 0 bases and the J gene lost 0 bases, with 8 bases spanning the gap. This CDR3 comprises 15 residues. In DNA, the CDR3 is TGTGCCAGCAGCTTAGAGTTCAGATTGAACACTGAAGCTTTCTTT. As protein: CASSLEFRLNTEAFF.

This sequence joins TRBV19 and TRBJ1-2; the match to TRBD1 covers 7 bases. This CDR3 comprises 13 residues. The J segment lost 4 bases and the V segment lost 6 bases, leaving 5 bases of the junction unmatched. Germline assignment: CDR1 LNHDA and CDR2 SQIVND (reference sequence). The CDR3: CASRNRGGYGYTF. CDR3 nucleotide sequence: TGTGCCAGTAGAAACAGGGGAGGCTATGGCTACACCTTC.

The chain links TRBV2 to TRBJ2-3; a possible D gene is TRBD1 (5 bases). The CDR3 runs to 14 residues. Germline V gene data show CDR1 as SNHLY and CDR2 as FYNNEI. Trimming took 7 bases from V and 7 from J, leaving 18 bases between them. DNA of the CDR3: TGTGCCAGCATAATCGTGGCAGGGATGAATACGCAGTATTTT. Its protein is CASIIVAGMNTQYF.

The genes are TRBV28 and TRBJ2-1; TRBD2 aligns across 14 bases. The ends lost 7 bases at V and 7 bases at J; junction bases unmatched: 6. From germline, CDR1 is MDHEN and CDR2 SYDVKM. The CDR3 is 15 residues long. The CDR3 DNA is TGTGCCAGCACCTCTGGGACTAGCGGGAGAAATGAGCAGTTCTTC. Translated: CASTSGTSGRNEQFF.

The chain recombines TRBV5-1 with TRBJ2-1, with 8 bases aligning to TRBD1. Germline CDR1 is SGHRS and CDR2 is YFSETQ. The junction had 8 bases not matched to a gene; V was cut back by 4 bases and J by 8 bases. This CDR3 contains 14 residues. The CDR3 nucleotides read TGCGCCAGCAGCCCGAGACAGGGGCTCGATGAGCAGTTCTTC. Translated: CASSPRQGLDEQFF.

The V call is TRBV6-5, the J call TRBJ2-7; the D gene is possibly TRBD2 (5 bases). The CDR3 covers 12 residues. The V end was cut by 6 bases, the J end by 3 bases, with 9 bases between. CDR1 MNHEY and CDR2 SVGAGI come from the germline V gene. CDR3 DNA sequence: TGTGCCAGCAGGAAGGGAGACTACGAGCAGTACTTC. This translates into CASRKGDYEQYF.

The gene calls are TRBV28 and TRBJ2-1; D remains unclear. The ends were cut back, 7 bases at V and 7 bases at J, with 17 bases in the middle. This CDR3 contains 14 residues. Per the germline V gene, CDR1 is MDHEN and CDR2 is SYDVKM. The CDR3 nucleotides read TGTGCCAGCACCCCCTTATCAGCGAGGAATGAGCAGTTCTTC. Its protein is CASTPLSARNEQFF.

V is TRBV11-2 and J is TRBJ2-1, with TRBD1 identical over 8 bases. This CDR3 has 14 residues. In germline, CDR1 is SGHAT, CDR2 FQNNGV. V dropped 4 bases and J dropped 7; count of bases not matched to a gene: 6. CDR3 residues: CASSSPGQGNEQFF. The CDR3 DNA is TGTGCCAGCAGCTCCCCAGGACAGGGTAATGAGCAGTTCTTC.

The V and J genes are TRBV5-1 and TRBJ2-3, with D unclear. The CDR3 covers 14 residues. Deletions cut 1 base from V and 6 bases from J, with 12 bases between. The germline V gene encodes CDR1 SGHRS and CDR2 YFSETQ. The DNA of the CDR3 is TGCGCCAGCAGCTTGTCTCACGGTACGGATACGCAGTATTTT. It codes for CASSLSHGTDTQYF.

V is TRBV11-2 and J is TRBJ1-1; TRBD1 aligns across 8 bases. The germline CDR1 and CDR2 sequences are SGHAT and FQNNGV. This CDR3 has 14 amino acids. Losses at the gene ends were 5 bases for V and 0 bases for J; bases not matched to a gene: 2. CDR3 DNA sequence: TGTGCCAGCAGCAAGGGACAGGTGAACACTGAAGCTTTCTTT. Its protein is CASSKGQVNTEAFF.

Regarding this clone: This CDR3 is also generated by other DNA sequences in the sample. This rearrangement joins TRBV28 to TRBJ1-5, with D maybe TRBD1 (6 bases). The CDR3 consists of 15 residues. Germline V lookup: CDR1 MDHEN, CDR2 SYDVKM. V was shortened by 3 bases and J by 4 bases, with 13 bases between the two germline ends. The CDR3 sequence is CASSLGGGGNQPQHF. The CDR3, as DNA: TGTGCCAGCAGTTTGGGGGGGGGCGGGAATCAGCCCCAGCATTTT.

CDR3 sequence reads: CASSPPTREGRPQHF. In nucleotides, the CDR3 is TGTGCCAGCTCACCACCGACCAGGGAGGGACGGCCCCAGCATTTT. The genes are TRBV18 and TRBJ1-5, with D possibly being TRBD1 (5 bases). The germline V gene encodes CDR1 KGHSH and CDR2 LQKENI. This CDR3 region has 15 residues. V was trimmed by 0 bases and J by 9 bases, leaving 15 bases between them.

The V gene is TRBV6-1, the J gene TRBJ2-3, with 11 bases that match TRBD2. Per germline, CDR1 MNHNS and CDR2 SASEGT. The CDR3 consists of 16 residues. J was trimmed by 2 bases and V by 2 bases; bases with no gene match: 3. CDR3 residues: CASSESGLAATDTQYF. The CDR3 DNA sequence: TGTGCCAGCAGTGAATCGGGACTAGCGGCCACAGATACGCAGTATTTT.

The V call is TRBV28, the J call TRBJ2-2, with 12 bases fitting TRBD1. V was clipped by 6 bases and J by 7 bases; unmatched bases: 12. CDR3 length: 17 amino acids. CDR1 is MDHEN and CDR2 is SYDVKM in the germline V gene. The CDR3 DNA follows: TGTGCCAGCAGGCCTCTCCCGGGACAGGGGGCTAGCGGGGAGCTGTTTTTT. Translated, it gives CASRPLPGQGASGELFF. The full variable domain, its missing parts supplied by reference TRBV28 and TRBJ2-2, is DVKVTQSSRYLVKRTGEKVFLECVQDMDHENMFWYRQDPGLGLRLIYFSYDVKMKEKGDIPEGYSVSREKKERFSLILESASTNQTSMYLCASRPLPGQGASGELFFGEGSRLTVL.

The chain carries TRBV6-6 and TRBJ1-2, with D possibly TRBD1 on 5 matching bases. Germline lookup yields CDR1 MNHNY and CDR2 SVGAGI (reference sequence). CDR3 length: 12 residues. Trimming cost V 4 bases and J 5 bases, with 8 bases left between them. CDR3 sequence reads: CASSSGFYGYTF. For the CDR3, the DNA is TGTGCCAGCAGTTCAGGGTTTTATGGCTACACCTTC.

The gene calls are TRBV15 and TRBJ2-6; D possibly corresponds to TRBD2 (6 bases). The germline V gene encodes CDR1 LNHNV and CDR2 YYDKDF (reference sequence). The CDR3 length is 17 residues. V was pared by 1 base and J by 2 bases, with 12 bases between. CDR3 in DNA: TGTGCCACCAGCAGAGGGGACTCGGTTACTGGGGCCAACGTCCTGACTTTC. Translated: CATSRGDSVTGANVLTF.

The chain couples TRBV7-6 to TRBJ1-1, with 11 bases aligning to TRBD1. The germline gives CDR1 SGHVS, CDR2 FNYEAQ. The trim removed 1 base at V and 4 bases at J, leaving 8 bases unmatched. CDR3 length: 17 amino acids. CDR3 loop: CASSLVGSGTGGTEAFF. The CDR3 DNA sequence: TGTGCCAGCAGCTTAGTGGGGTCCGGGACAGGGGGCACTGAAGCTTTCTTT.

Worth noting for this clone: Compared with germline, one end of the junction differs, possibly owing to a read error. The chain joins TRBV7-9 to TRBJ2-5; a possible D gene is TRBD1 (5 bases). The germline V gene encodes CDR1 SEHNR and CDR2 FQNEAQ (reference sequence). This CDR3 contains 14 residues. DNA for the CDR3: TGTTCCAGCAGTGGGTCGACAGCTCAAGAGACCCAGTACTTC. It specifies CSSSGSTAQETQYF.

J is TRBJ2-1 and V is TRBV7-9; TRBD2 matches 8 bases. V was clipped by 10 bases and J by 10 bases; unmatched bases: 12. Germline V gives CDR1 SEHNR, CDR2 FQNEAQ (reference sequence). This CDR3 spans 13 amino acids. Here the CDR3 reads CATSWREAPEQFF. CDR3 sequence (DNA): TGTGCCACATCGTGGCGGGAGGCCCCCGAGCAGTTCTTC.